The 3 T cell receptor beta chains below were found in one sample sequenced in a study of blood T cell repertoires in COVID-19. TCRdb keeps only in-frame clones here, not all; method: immunoSEQ multiplex PCR. The sample lists over 120,000 clones, 81% seen once, with approximately 8% in the top ten. Sequenced input: peripheral blood. These receptors originate from a human donor in a cohort sampled during active COVID-19.

V and J are TRBV7-2 and TRBJ2-7; TRBD1 agrees at 10 bases. The CDR3 is made up of 16 amino acids. CDR1 is SGHTA, CDR2 FQGNSA, per germline. Unmatched junction bases numbered 11, after V lost 4 bases and J lost 5 bases. The CDR3 bases are TGTGCCAGCAGCTCAGATCGGGACAGGGGTGGGAACGAGCAGTACTTC. It yields the protein CASSSDRDRGGNEQYF. Full variable domain (outside the CDR3, taken from reference TRBV7-2 and TRBJ2-7): GAGVSQSPSNKVTEKGKDVELRCDPISGHTALYWYRQSLGQGLEFLIYFQGNSAPDKSGLPSDRFSAERTGGSVSTLTIQRTQQEDSAVYLCASSSDRDRGGNEQYFGPGTRLTVT.

The chain joins TRBV6-4 to TRBJ2-5; 12 positions match TRBD2. CDR1 and CDR2 from the germline V gene are MRHNA and SNTAGT. The CDR3 sequence is 16 residues long. J was trimmed by 3 bases and V by 2 bases; bases with no gene match: 4. CDR3 loop: CASSDRLAGAEETQYF. CDR3 bases: TGTGCCAGCAGTGACCGACTAGCGGGAGCCGAAGAGACCCAGTACTTC.

V usage is TRBV12-3 or TRBV12-4 and J usage is TRBJ2-5; D not resolved. Trimming pared 7 bases from V and 5 bases from J, leaving 11 bases between. This CDR3 is built from 12 residues. The CDR3 region is CASTAYWETQYF. Written as DNA, the CDR3 is TGTGCCAGCACCGCCTACTGGGAGACCCAGTACTTC.